These T cell receptor beta chains were read from a single sample in a study of control samples from healthy donors and cancer patients. Sequencing was performed with immunoSEQ multiplex PCR; in TCRdb, only in-frame clones are kept and a portion is missing. The sample table includes 150,000 to 200,000 clones. Material: blood. The receptors originated from a woman aged 30 to 39 in good health. Each CDR3 is given with its conserved first and last residue. D genes are given only for firm matches.

cdr3_length,v_call,d_call,j_call,cdr3_aa,cdr3_nt
16,TRBV5-1,TRBD1,TRBJ1-2,CASSSGTGQGIYGYTF,TGCGCCAGCAGCTCGGGGACGGGACAGGGGATCTATGGCTACACCTTC
12,TRBV29-1,-,TRBJ2-5,CSVLVPIETQYF,TGCAGCGTACTAGTCCCCATTGAGACCCAGTACTTC
14,TRBV28,-,TRBJ1-2,CASTSQGRNYGYTF,TGTGCCAGCACCTCACAGGGCAGGAACTATGGCTACACCTTC
16,TRBV11-2,-,TRBJ1-1,CASSLDRERMNTEAFF,TGTGCCAGCAGCTTAGATCGGGAAAGGATGAACACTGAAGCTTTCTTT
15,TRBV19,TRBD1,TRBJ2-2,CATSMGDRATGELFF,TGTGCCACCAGTATGGGGGACAGGGCAACCGGGGAGCTGTTTTTT
16,TRBV4-1,-,TRBJ1-5,CASSPREKGKDQPQHF,TGCGCCAGCAGCCCGCGGGAGAAGGGGAAGGACCAGCCCCAGCATTTT
14,TRBV7-9,-,TRBJ1-5,CASSPSGEGQPQHF,TGTGCCAGCAGCCCGTCGGGGGAGGGTCAGCCCCAGCATTTT
16,TRBV24-1,TRBD1,TRBJ1-2,CATSDPGTGPRSGYTF,TGTGCCACCAGTGATCCCGGGACAGGCCCTAGGTCGGGCTACACCTTC
11,TRBV2,-,TRBJ1-1,CASQDNTEAFF,TGTGCCAGCCAGGATAACACTGAAGCTTTCTTT
14,TRBV5-1,-,TRBJ1-5,CASSAQDGSGPQHF,TGCGCCAGCAGCGCCCAGGACGGCAGTGGGCCCCAGCATTTT
16,TRBV7-2,-,TRBJ1-3,CASSSQWGLHGNTIYF,TGTGCCAGCAGCTCCCAGTGGGGGCTACACGGAAACACCATATATTTT
15,TRBV4-1,-,TRBJ2-5,CASSQEGGTRIAQYF,TGCGCCAGCAGCCAAGAAGGCGGGACTCGAATCGCCCAGTACTTC
16,TRBV4-2,-,TRBJ1-2,CASSQDLGSSNYGYTF,TGTGCCAGCAGCCAAGATCTTGGCAGCTCTAACTATGGCTACACCTTC
15,TRBV12-5,-,TRBJ1-2,CASGLEAGANYGYTF,TGTGCTAGTGGTTTGGAGGCGGGAGCTAACTATGGCTACACCTTC
17,TRBV7-8,TRBD2,TRBJ2-1,CASSRGGTSISYNEQFF,TGTGCCAGCAGCAGAGGCGGGACTAGTATCTCCTACAATGAGCAGTTCTTC
12,TRBV3-1/TRBV3-2,-,TRBJ2-1,CASSPLTNEQFF,TGTGCCAGCAGCCCCCTTACCAATGAGCAGTTCTTC
14,TRBV18,-,TRBJ1-1,CASSANREGVEAFF,TGTGCCAGCTCAGCAAACAGGGAGGGAGTTGAAGCTTTCTTT
14,TRBV4-1,-,TRBJ2-5,CASSPRSDGETQYF,TGCGCCAGCAGCCCTAGGTCCGATGGAGAGACCCAGTACTTC
13,TRBV7-9,-,TRBJ1-1,CASSLTDYTEAFF,TGTGCCAGCAGCTTAACGGATTACACTGAAGCTTTCTTT
15,TRBV6-5,TRBD2,TRBJ2-3,CAIHDSGGATDTQYF,TGTGCCATACATGATAGCGGGGGGGCTACAGATACGCAGTATTTT
15,TRBV19,-,TRBJ1-2,CASSIATGPNYGYTF,TGTGCCAGTAGTATCGCGACGGGACCGAACTATGGCTACACCTTC
15,TRBV7-9,TRBD1,TRBJ1-1,CASSLDRVVNTEAFF,TGTGCCAGCAGCCTTGACAGGGTGGTGAACACTGAAGCTTTCTTT
10,TRBV2,-,TRBJ1-2,CASSEVGYTF,TGTGCCAGCAGTGAAGTCGGCTACACCTTC
18,TRBV2,TRBD1,TRBJ1-2,CASSESATGSRRSYGYTF,TGTGCCAGCAGTGAATCGGCGACAGGGTCCAGGAGGTCCTATGGCTACACCTTC
15,TRBV6-5,-,TRBJ1-3,CASSYSTNAGNTIYF,TGTGCCAGCAGTTACTCGACGAACGCCGGAAACACCATATATTTT
15,TRBV2,-,TRBJ1-4,CASSVQATNDEKLFF,TGTGCCAGCAGTGTACAAGCAACCAATGACGAAAAACTGTTTTTT
13,TRBV27,-,TRBJ1-1,CASSFRENTEAFF,TGTGCCAGCAGTTTTAGGGAGAACACTGAAGCTTTCTTT
14,TRBV5-1,-,TRBJ1-1,CASSLRQQNTEAFF,TGCGCCAGCAGCTTGCGGCAGCAGAACACTGAAGCTTTCTTT
16,TRBV6-6,-,TRBJ1-4,CASSPNLVGTNEKLFF,TGTGCCAGCAGTCCTAACCTTGTCGGAACTAATGAAAAACTGTTTTTT
15,TRBV7-9,TRBD1,TRBJ1-5,CASSSDRGRNQPQHF,TGTGCCAGCAGCTCAGACAGGGGACGCAATCAGCCCCAGCATTTT
15,TRBV5-6,TRBD1,TRBJ1-5,CASSFRDRDLWPQHF,TGTGCCAGCAGCTTCCGGGACAGGGACTTATGGCCCCAGCATTTT
12,TRBV28,-,TRBJ1-6,CASSSMPSPLHF,TGTGCCAGCAGTTCGATGCCTTCACCCCTCCACTTT
13,TRBV14,-,TRBJ2-3,CASESATADTQYF,TGTGCCAGCGAGTCGGCTACCGCAGATACGCAGTATTTT
12,TRBV5-6,-,TRBJ1-3,CASSFAGNTIYF,TGTGCCAGCAGCTTCGCCGGGAACACCATATATTTT
13,TRBV3-1/TRBV3-2,TRBD1,TRBJ1-1,CASSQGTGVVAFF,TGTGCCAGCAGCCAAGGCACAGGGGTTGTCGCTTTCTTT
14,TRBV4-1,-,TRBJ2-1,CASSQAGGDNEQFF,TGCGCCAGCAGCCAAGCAGGGGGGGACAATGAGCAGTTCTTC
19,TRBV28,TRBD1,TRBJ1-2,CASSIHGPGGSGTNYGYTF,TGTGCCAGCAGTATCCACGGGCCAGGGGGCTCAGGAACTAACTATGGCTACACCTTC
14,TRBV11-2,-,TRBJ2-1,CASSPPRGDNEQFF,TGTGCCAGCAGCCCTCCCAGGGGGGACAATGAGCAGTTCTTC
13,TRBV11-3,-,TRBJ1-1,CASRSPGLITAFF,TGTGCCAGCAGGTCCCCTGGCCTCATAACAGCTTTCTTT
12,TRBV2,-,TRBJ2-7,CASSELGYEQYF,TGTGCCAGCAGTGAATTGGGCTACGAGCAGTACTTC
15,TRBV19,-,TRBJ1-3,CASSTPVDSGNTIYF,TGTGCCAGTAGTACCCCCGTTGACTCTGGAAACACCATATATTTT
13,TRBV19,TRBD1,TRBJ1-1,CASSTQQGRSAFF,TGTGCCAGTAGTACTCAACAGGGGCGCTCGGCTTTCTTT
21,TRBV27,TRBD2,TRBJ2-2,CASSLSRLRTSGGDNTGELFF,TGTGCCAGCAGTTTATCCAGGCTTAGGACTAGCGGGGGGGATAACACCGGGGAGCTGTTTTTT
12,TRBV11-2,-,TRBJ2-4,CASSPTGFLQYF,TGTGCCAGCAGTCCAACAGGGTTCCTACAGTACTTC
15,TRBV5-5,-,TRBJ1-4,CASTLGGGFNEKLFF,TGTGCCAGCACCTTAGGAGGGGGGTTTAATGAAAAACTGTTTTTT
12,TRBV28,-,TRBJ1-4,CASSRETEKLFF,TGTGCCAGCAGTAGGGAGACAGAAAAACTGTTTTTT
18,TRBV24-1,TRBD1,TRBJ1-6,CATNTPGQMSSYNSPLHF,TGTGCCACCAACACTCCGGGACAGATGAGCTCCTATAATTCACCCCTCCACTTT
17,TRBV28,-,TRBJ1-4,CASSLLQLSMGNEKLFF,TGTGCCAGCAGTTTGTTGCAGTTGAGCATGGGGAATGAAAAACTGTTTTTT
14,TRBV5-1,-,TRBJ2-6,CASKIADGANVLTF,TGCGCCAGCAAAATAGCAGATGGGGCCAACGTCCTGACTTTC
14,TRBV9,-,TRBJ1-5,CASSEYSSNQPQHF,TGTGCCAGCAGCGAGTATAGTAGCAATCAGCCCCAGCATTTT
15,TRBV11-3,TRBD1,TRBJ2-5,CASSWGQGAGETQYF,TGTGCCAGCAGCTGGGGACAGGGGGCTGGAGAGACCCAGTACTTC